The next 2 T cell receptor beta chains were all read from a single sample in a study of cytomegalovirus exposure and HLA in healthy donors. In the PCR, 60 Vbeta and 13 Jbeta primers were used. Only in-frame clones appear in the TCRdb table, and some are missing; sequencing was by immunoSEQ multiplex PCR. The data contain 95,000 to 110,000 clones, roughly 85% of them seen just once; the ten biggest clones take up 5.8%. The specimen sequenced was PBMCs. These receptors were taken from a man aged 55 to 69 in good health and CMV-seropositive.

The chain is built from TRBV5-1 and TRBJ1-1; D call uncertain. Germline assignment: CDR1 SGHRS and CDR2 YFSETQ. V gave up 6 bases and J gave up 4 bases, with 16 bases separating them. This CDR3 has 14 residues. CDR3 residues: CASTPTLSGTEAFF. The CDR3 DNA follows: TGCGCCAGCACCCCTACGTTGTCCGGCACTGAAGCTTTCTTT.

The rearrangement uses TRBV28 and TRBJ2-7; 8 bases are shared with TRBD1. Germline loops: CDR1 MDHEN, CDR2 SYDVKM. Trimming removed 10 bases from V and 5 bases from J; junction bases left unmatched: 13. The CDR3 length is 14 residues. CDR3 coding DNA: TGTGCCACCGGTGGCGACAGGGGAGGCCACGAGCAGTACTTC. Its translation: CATGGDRGGHEQYF. The full variable domain, completed using reference TRBV28 and TRBJ2-7, is DVKVTQSSRYLVKRTGEKVFLECVQDMDHENMFWYRQDPGLGLRLIYFSYDVKMKEKGDIPEGYSVSREKKERFSLILESASTNQTSMYLCATGGDRGGHEQYFGPGTRLTVT.